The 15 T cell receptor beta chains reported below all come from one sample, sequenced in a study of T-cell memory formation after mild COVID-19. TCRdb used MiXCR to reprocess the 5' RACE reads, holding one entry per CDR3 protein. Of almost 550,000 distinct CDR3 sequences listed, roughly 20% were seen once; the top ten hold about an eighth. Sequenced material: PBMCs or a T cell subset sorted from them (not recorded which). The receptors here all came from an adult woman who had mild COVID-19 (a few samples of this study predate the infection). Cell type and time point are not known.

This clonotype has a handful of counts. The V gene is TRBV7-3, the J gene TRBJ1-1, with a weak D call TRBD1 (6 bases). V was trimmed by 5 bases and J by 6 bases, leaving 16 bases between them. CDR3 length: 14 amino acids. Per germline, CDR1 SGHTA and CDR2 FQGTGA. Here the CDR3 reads CASSMGHSGAEAFF. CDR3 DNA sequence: TGTGCCAGCAGCATGGGACACAGCGGTGCTGAAGCTTTCTTT.

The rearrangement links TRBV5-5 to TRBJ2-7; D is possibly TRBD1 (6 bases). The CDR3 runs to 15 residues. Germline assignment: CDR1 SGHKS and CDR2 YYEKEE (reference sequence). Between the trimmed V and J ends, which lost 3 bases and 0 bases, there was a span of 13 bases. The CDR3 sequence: CASSSGQMDSYEQYF. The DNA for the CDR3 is TGTGCCAGCAGCTCCGGACAGATGGACTCCTACGAGCAGTACTTC.

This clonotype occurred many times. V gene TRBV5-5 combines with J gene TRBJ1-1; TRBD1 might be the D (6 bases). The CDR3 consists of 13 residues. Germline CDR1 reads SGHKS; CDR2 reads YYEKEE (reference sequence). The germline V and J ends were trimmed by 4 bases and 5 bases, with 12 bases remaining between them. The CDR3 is CASSRTVGTEAFF. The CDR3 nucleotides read TGTGCCAGCAGCAGGACAGTAGGGACTGAAGCTTTCTTT.

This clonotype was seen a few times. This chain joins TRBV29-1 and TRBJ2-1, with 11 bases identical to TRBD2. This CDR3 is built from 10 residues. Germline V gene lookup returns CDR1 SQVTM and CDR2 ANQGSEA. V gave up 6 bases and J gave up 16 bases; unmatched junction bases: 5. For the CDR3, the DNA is TGCAGCGTAGAACTAGCGGGAGTATTCTTC. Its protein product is CSVELAGVFF.

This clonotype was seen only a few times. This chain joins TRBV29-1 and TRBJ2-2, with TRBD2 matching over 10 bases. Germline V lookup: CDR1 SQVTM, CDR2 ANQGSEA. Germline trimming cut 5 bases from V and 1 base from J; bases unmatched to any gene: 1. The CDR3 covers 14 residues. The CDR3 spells CSVRTSGNTGELFF. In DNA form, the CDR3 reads TGCAGCGTTCGGACTAGCGGGAACACCGGGGAGCTGTTTTTT.

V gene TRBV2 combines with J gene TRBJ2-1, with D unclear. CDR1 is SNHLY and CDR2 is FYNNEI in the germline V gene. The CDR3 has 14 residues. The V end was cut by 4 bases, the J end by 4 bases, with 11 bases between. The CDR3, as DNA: TGTGCCAGCAGTGCAGACCCGCGATACAATGAGCAGTTCTTC. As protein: CASSADPRYNEQFF. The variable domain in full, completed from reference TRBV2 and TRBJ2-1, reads EPEVTQTPSHQVTQMGQEVILRCVPISNHLYFYWYRQILGQKVEFLVSFYNNEISEKSEIFDDQFSVERPDGSNFTLKIRSTKLEDSAMYFCASSADPRYNEQFFGPGTRLTVL.

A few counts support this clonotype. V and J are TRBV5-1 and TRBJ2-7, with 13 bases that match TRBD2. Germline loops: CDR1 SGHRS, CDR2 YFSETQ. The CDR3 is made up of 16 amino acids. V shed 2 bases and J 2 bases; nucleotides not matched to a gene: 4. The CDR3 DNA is TGCGCCAGCAGCTTATCTACTAGCGGGAGGGCCTACGAGCAGTACTTC. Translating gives CASSLSTSGRAYEQYF.

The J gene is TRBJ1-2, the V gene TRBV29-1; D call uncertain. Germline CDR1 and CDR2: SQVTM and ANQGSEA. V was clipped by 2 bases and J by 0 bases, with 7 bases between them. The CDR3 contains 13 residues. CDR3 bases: TGCAGCGTTGAAAACAGTCCTAACTATGGCTACACCTTC. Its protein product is CSVENSPNYGYTF.

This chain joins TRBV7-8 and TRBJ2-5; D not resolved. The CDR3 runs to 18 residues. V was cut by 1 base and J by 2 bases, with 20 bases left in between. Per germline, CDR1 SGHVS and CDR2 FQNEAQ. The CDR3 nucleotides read TGTGCCAGCAGCTTAGAGGTGCTCCAACGGAATAAACAAGAGACCCAGTACTTC. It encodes CASSLEVLQRNKQETQYF.

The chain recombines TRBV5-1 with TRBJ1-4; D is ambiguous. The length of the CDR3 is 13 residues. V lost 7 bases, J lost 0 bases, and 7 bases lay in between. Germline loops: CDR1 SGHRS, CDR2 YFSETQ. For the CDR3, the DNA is TGCGCCAGCCAGGATGCAACTAATGAAAAACTGTTTTTT. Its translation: CASQDATNEKLFF. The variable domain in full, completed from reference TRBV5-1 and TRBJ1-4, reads KAGVTQTPRYLIKTRGQQVTLSCSPISGHRSVSWYQQTPGQGLQFLFEYFSETQRNKGNFPGRFSGRQFSNSRSEMNVSTLELGDSALYLCASQDATNEKLFFGSGTQLSVL.

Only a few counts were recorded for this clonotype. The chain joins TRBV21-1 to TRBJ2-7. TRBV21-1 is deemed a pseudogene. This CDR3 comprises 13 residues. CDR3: CASQHLPTYEQYF. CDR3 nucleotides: TGTGCCAGCCAGCACCTACCAACCTACGAGCAGTACTTC.

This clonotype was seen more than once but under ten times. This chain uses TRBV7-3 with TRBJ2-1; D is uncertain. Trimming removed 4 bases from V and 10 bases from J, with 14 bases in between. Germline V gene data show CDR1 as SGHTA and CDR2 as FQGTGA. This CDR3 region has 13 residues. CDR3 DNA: TGTGCCAGCAGCTCCCCCCACTTGCCGGAGCAGTTCTTC. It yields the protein CASSSPHLPEQFF.

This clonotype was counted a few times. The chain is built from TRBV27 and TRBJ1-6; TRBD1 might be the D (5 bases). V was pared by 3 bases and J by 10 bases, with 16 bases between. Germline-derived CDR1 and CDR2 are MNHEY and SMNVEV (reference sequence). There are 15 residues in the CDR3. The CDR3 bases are TGTGCCAGCAGTTTTCGGCAGGGCCTTGGATCACCCCTCCACTTT. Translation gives CASSFRQGLGSPLHF.

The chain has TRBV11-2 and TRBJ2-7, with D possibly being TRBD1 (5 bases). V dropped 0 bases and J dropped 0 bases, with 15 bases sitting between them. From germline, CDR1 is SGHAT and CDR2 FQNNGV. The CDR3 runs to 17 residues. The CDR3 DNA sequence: TGTGCCAGCAGCTTAGATGAGTGGGGCAAGAGCTCCTACGAGCAGTACTTC. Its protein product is CASSLDEWGKSSYEQYF.

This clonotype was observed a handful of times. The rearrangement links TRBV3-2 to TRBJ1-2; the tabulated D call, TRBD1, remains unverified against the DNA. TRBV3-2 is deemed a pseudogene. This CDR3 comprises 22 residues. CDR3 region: CASSQDRDSTGGGFTALGGYTF. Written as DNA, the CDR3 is TGTGCCAGCAGCCAAGATCGGGACTCGACAGGGGGCGGATTTACCGCCCTTGGTGGCTACACCTTC.